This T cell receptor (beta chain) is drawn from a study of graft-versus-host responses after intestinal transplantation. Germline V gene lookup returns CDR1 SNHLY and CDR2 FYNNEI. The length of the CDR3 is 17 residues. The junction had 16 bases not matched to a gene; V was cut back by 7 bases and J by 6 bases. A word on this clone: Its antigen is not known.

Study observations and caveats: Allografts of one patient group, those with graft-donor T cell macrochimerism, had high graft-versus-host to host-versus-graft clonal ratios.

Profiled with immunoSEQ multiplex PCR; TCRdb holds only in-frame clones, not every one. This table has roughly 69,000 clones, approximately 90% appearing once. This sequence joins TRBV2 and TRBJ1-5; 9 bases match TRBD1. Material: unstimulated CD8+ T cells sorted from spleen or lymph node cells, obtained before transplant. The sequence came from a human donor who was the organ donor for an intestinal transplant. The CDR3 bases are TGTGCCAGCACGGATGGGACAGGGTGGGATTGGAGTCAGCCCCAGCATTTT. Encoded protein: CASTDGTGWDWSQPQHF. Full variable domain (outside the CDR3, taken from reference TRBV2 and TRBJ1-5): EPEVTQTPSHQVTQMGQEVILRCVPISNHLYFYWYRQILGQKVEFLVSFYNNEISEKSEIFDDQFSVERPDGSNFTLKIRSTKLEDSAMYFCASTDGTGWDWSQPQHFGDGTRLSIL.